These 14 T cell receptor beta chains were sequenced from one sample in a study of blood T cell repertoires in COVID-19. Sequencing used immunoSEQ multiplex PCR; TCRdb keeps in-frame clones, though not all of them. The sample has over 150,000 clones; around nine tenths are singletons. Sample: peripheral blood. The receptor source for this set is a woman aged 18-35 years who had recovered from COVID-19.

The rearrangement uses TRBV5-1 and TRBJ2-5; TRBD2 might be the D (6 bases). Trimming shortened V by 4 bases and J by 3 bases, and 16 bases separated the two germline ends. The germline V gene has CDR1 SGHRS and CDR2 YFSETQ. The CDR3 contains 15 residues. CDR3 in DNA: TGCGCCAGCAGCCTCGACCGGGGGATCGAAGAGACCCAGTACTTC. It is translated as CASSLDRGIEETQYF.

This rearrangement joins TRBV7-3 to TRBJ1-1; D gene unclear. CDR3 length equals 13 residues. V dropped 1 base and J dropped 6 bases, with 9 bases sitting between them. The germline V gene has CDR1 SGHTA and CDR2 FQGTGA. The CDR3 DNA follows: TGTGCCAGCAGCTTAATGGGAGGTGCTGAAGCTTTCTTT. Protein product: CASSLMGGAEAFF.

This chain connects TRBV24-1 to TRBJ2-3, with D possibly matching TRBD2 (6 bases). CDR3 size: 15 residues. Germline V gives CDR1 KGHDR, CDR2 SFDVKD. Trimming took 5 bases from V and 2 from J, leaving 13 bases between them. DNA for the CDR3: TGTGCCACCAGTGCCTGGGGGACTTTCACAGATACGCAGTATTTT. It is translated as CATSAWGTFTDTQYF.

In DNA, the CDR3 is TGTGCCAGCAGTTTAAAAGCGGACTATGGCTACACCTTC. Protein product: CASSLKADYGYTF. The J gene is TRBJ1-2, the V gene TRBV12-3 or TRBV12-4; D is unclear. This CDR3 is built from 13 residues. Trimming cost V 2 bases and J 3 bases, with 7 bases left between them.

The genes are TRBV7-2 and TRBJ1-1, with D uncertain. The CDR3 loop spans 15 amino acids. Trimming took 1 base from V and 3 from J, leaving 12 bases between them. Germline V lookup: CDR1 SGHTA, CDR2 FQGNSA. The CDR3 sequence is CASSLDVARYTEAFF. CDR3 sequence (DNA): TGTGCCAGCAGCTTAGACGTGGCGAGGTACACTGAAGCTTTCTTT.

The chain uses TRBV6-5 and TRBJ1-1; 8 bases align to TRBD1. The CDR3 runs to 14 residues. J was trimmed by 4 bases and V by 6 bases; bases with no gene match: 7. Looked up from germline, CDR1 is MNHEY and CDR2 is SVGAGI. The CDR3 is CASRLQGDRTEAFF. CDR3 nucleotides: TGTGCCAGCAGATTACAGGGGGATCGCACTGAAGCTTTCTTT.

The chain joins TRBV10-3 to TRBJ1-1; D may be TRBD1 (6 bases). This CDR3 contains 14 residues. Trimming left V 6 bases short and J 5 bases short, with 16 bases between. The germline V gene has CDR1 ENHRY and CDR2 SYGVKD. The CDR3 is CAISDPGAPTEAFF. In DNA, the CDR3 is TGTGCCATCAGCGACCCAGGGGCCCCAACTGAAGCTTTCTTT.

The chain uses TRBV11-3 and TRBJ2-5; D call uncertain. Trimming stripped 5 bases from V and 0 bases from J, with 16 bases between. This CDR3 is 16 amino acids long. Germline CDR1 reads SGHNT; CDR2 reads YENEEA. In DNA form, the CDR3 reads TGTGCCAGCAGCCCTGGGCCCGACCTGTACCAAGAGACCCAGTACTTC. As protein: CASSPGPDLYQETQYF.

The CDR3 is CAITDRGNTEAFF. CDR3 DNA: TGTGCCATCACTGACAGGGGGAACACTGAAGCTTTCTTT. The chain links TRBV10-3 to TRBJ1-1, with 8 bases fitting TRBD1. The CDR3 spans 13 residues. Trimming cost V 7 bases and J 1 base; bases outside gene matches: 2. Germline assignment: CDR1 ENHRY and CDR2 SYGVKD.

V is TRBV7-2 and J is TRBJ1-3; D is unresolved. The CDR3 runs to 15 residues. V shed 3 bases and J shed 4 bases, with 13 bases lying between them. Germline V CDR1 and CDR2: SGHTA, FQGNSA. Here the CDR3 DNA reads TGTGCCAGCAGCTTTTCGAGGGTTGGGGGAAACACCATATATTTT. Protein product: CASSFSRVGGNTIYF. Full variable domain (rest looked up from reference TRBV7-2 and TRBJ1-3): GAGVSQSPSNKVTEKGKDVELRCDPISGHTALYWYRQSLGQGLEFLIYFQGNSAPDKSGLPSDRFSAERTGGSVSTLTIQRTQQEDSAVYLCASSFSRVGGNTIYFGEGSWLTVV.

In its sample, this clone was seen a few times. The chain carries TRBV5-1 and TRBJ1-6; D gene uncertain. CDR3 size: 22 residues. The V gene's germline CDR1 is SGHRS and CDR2 YFSETQ. V lost 4 bases to trimming and J lost 0 bases, with 29 bases between them. DNA of the CDR3: TGCGCCAGCAGCGACAACCCCCCTATTGCCCCCGTATCGAGCTCCTATAATTCACCCCTCCACTTT. It codes for CASSDNPPIAPVSSSYNSPLHF.

The CDR3 region has the DNA TGTGCCAGCAGTAGGACAGGTAACACTGAAGCTTTCTTT. Its translation: CASSRTGNTEAFF. The chain couples TRBV9 to TRBJ1-1, with 7 positions matching TRBD1. Germline V gene sequence: CDR1 SGDLS, CDR2 YYNGEE. The CDR3 is 13 residues long. Germline trimming cut 5 bases from V and 2 bases from J; bases unmatched to any gene: 3.

This chain connects TRBV6-5 to TRBJ1-5; D is unresolved. The CDR3 runs to 11 residues. Trimming took 5 bases from V and 5 from J, leaving 4 bases between them. Germline V CDR1 and CDR2: MNHEY, SVGAGI. This chain's CDR3 is CASSRDQPQHF. The CDR3 DNA sequence: TGTGCCAGCAGTCGTGATCAGCCCCAGCATTTT.

The sample holds a few counts of this clone. The rearrangement joins TRBV4-1 to TRBJ2-6; D gene ambiguous. The CDR3 runs to 14 residues. Germline V CDR1 and CDR2: MGHRA, YSYEKL. The V and J ends lost 8 bases and 2 bases respectively, with 10 bases between them. CDR3 protein: CASSWQAGANVLTF. The CDR3 nucleotides are TGCGCCAGCTCATGGCAGGCTGGGGCCAACGTCCTGACTTTC.